This note documents a single TCR beta chain sequence. There is no known antigen for this receptor. No much larger clone exists at a distance of one base, and base qualities are not known. The entry originates in a study of blood T cell repertoires in COVID-19 (dated by TCRdb to 2020 to 2022). For the study in its entirety: Samples covering the acute and convalescent phases of COVID-19 were provided by collaborators in the United States, Italy and Spain. The prospective study material was composed of cDNA or gDNA derived from T cells, B-cell-depleted T cells, or PBMCs. The dataset comprised deeply sampled blood TCRbeta repertoires from subjects exposed to, actively infected with, or recovered from COVID-19. The repertoires were released in a freely available public database intended as a resource for research on the immune response to SARS-CoV-2. The samples were drawn from two sources: the first 160 participants of the ongoing ImmuneRACE study, and 1,254 subjects contributed by 6 global collaborators. A de-identified subject ID, COVID-19 status, age in years and sex were almost always included in the sample metadata. Where HLA class I and class II types were available, the types were taken from metadata supplied by the sample provider, not from assay-based typing.

The immunoSEQ Assay, a bias-controlled multiplex PCR, was used to amplify TCRbeta CDR3 regions from genomic DNA. The paper's data handling went like this. The number of nucleated cells in each sample was estimated by amplification of reference gene primers within the assay. To quantify the absolute abundance of each unique TCRbeta CDR3 rearrangement, sequence reads were collapsed and filtered. For each sample, productive Simpson clonality was calculated as the square root of Simpson's diversity index over productive rearrangements. As stored in TCRdb, this immuneACCESS dataset retains in-frame rearrangements with V and J assigned. A fraction of the clones does not appear; measured against another copy, unresolved V genes explain less than half of the discrepancy, and the remainder lacks a known reason. Clone size and the V and J calls come from that table; the DNA yielded D and trimming. In all, the sample holds 130,000 or so clones, and roughly 72% of those were seen once. The top ten clones comprise 9.5% to 14% of the sample.

The collaborating institutions used their own protocols to collect whole blood in K2EDTA tubes. For TCRbeta analysis, collaborators shipped samples in one of three forms: frozen whole blood, isolated PBMCs, or DNA extracted from either of those sample types. The germline V gene encodes CDR1 KGHSH and CDR2 LQKENI. The germline ends are 14 bases apart after V is trimmed by 2 bases and J by 0 bases. The CDR3, from cysteine to phenylalanine, totals 18 residues. Kept here is only the CDR3 DNA, which spans 54 bases and is read in frame from base 1. Summary of the overall study and its limitations: How much clinical and demographic metadata was included differed by source and by participant, and the metadata was provided uncurated.

The receptor chain draws on TRBV18 and TRBJ2-6, with an unclear D gene assignment. The receptor was isolated from a human donor in a cohort sampled during active COVID-19. The source material was peripheral blood. The CDR3: CASSPRQASPSGANVLTF. The sequenced DNA is TGTGCCAGCTCACCAAGGCAGGCTTCCCCCTCTGGGGCCAACGTCCTGACTTTC.